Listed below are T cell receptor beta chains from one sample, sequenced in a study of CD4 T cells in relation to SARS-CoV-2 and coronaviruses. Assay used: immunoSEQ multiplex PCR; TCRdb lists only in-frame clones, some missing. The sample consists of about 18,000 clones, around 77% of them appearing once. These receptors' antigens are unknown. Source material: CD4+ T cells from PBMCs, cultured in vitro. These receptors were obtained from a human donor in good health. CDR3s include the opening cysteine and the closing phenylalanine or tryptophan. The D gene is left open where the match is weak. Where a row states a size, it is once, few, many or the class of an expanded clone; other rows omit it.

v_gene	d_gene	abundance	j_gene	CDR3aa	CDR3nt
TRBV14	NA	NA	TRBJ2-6	CASSQAYRSSGANVLTF	TGTGCCAGCAGCCAAGCTTACAGGAGCTCTGGGGCCAACGTCCTGACTTTC
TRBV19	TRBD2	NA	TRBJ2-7	CASSAAGGVGAQYF	TGTGCCAGTAGTGCAGCGGGGGGGGTTGGCGCGCAGTACTTC
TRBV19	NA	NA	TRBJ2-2	CATHPPSLSAGTGELFF	TGTGCCACCCATCCCCCTTCTCTCTCGGCGGGGACCGGGGAGCTGTTTTTT
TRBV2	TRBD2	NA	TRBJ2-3	CASSGGSGSDTQYF	TGTGCCAGCAGTGGCGGGAGTGGGTCAGATACGCAGTATTTT
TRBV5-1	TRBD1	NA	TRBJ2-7	CASRPTAGTGTYEQYF	TGCGCCAGCAGGCCGACTGCCGGGACAGGGACCTACGAGCAGTACTTC
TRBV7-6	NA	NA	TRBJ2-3	CASSLSYVAGTDTQYF	TGTGCCAGCAGCTTATCATATGTGGCGGGCACAGATACGCAGTATTTT
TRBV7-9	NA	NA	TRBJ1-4	CASSLALNEKLFF	TGTGCCAGCAGCTTAGCGTTGAATGAAAAACTGTTTTTT
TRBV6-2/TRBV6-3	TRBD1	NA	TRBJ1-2	CASSYRDSYGYTF	TGTGCCAGCAGTTACCGGGACAGCTATGGCTACACCTTC
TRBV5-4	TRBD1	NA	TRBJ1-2	CASSLPSSGQGVYGYTF	TGTGCCAGCAGCTTGCCATCTTCGGGACAGGGGGTCTATGGCTACACCTTC
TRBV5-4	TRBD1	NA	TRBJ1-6	CASSYSGTGGTYNSPLHF	TGTGCCAGCAGCTACTCTGGGACAGGGGGCACCTATAATTCACCCCTCCACTTT
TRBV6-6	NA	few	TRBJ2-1	CASSPSLTGEGTNEQFF	TGTGCCAGCAGTCCAAGCCTTACAGGGGAGGGGACGAATGAGCAGTTCTTC
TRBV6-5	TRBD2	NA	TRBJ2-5	CATWTSRWETQYF	TGTGCCACCTGGACTAGCAGGTGGGAGACCCAGTACTTC
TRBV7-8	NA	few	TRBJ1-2	CASSWDVGAAYGYTF	TGTGCCAGCAGCTGGGATGTGGGGGCGGCCTATGGCTACACCTTC
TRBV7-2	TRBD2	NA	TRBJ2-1	CASSLVAGGEYNEQFF	TGTGCCAGCAGCTTAGTTGCGGGAGGGGAATACAATGAGCAGTTCTTC
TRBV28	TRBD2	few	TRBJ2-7	CASSSPKGTSGRYEQYF	TGTGCCAGCAGTTCACCGAAAGGGACTAGCGGGAGGTACGAGCAGTACTTC
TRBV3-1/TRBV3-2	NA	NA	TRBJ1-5	CASSLQRDNQPQHF	TGTGCCAGCAGTCTACAACGAGACAATCAGCCCCAGCATTTT
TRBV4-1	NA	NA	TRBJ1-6	CASSIGGRNSPLHF	TGCGCCAGCAGCATTGGAGGGCGGAATTCACCCCTCCACTTT
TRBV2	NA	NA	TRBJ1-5	CASRKEGNQPQHF	TGTGCCAGCAGAAAAGAGGGCAATCAGCCCCAGCATTTT
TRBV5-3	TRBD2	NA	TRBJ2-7	CARSSPYVSGSPYEQYF	TGTGCCAGAAGCTCCCCGTATGTTAGCGGGAGCCCCTACGAGCAGTACTTC
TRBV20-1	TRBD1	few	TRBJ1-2	CSAATGGGYTF	TGCAGTGCGGCCACAGGGGGTGGCTACACCTTC
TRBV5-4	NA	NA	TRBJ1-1	CASSLETGLTEAFF	TGTGCCAGCAGCCTGGAAACAGGTCTCACTGAAGCTTTCTTT
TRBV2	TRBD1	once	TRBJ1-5	CASSGGQGSQPQHF	TGTGCCAGCAGCGGGGGACAGGGGAGTCAGCCCCAGCATTTT
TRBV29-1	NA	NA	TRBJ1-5	CSVVGTLGGPQHF	TGCAGCGTTGTCGGGACTCTGGGTGGGCCCCAGCATTTT
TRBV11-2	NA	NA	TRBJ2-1	CASSLDRSNEQFF	TGTGCCAGCAGCTTAGATAGGTCGAACGAGCAGTTCTTC
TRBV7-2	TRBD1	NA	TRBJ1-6	CASSTWGQGESPLHF	TGTGCCAGCAGCACCTGGGGACAGGGGGAGTCACCCCTCCACTTT
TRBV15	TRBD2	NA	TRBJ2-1	CATAYSGSGYNEQFF	TGTGCCACCGCTTATAGCGGGAGCGGCTACAATGAGCAGTTCTTC
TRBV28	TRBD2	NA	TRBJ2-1	CASSPASGPYNEQFF	TGTGCCAGCAGCCCGGCTAGCGGGCCCTACAATGAGCAGTTCTTC
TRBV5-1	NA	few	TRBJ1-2	CASSPTRGDYGYTF	TGCGCCAGCAGCCCCACCCGTGGAGACTATGGCTACACCTTC
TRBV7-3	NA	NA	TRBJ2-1	CASSLQRVSYNEQFF	TGTGCCAGCAGCTTACAGCGGGTCTCCTACAATGAGCAGTTCTTC
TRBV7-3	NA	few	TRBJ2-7	CASSGGSDYEQYF	TGTGCCAGCAGCGGGGGTTCGGACTACGAGCAGTACTTC
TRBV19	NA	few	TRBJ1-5	CASSIGQGTQPQHF	TGTGCCAGTAGTATAGGGCAGGGAACCCAGCCCCAGCATTTT
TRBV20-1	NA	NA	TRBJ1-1	CSASTPRGTEAFF	TGCAGTGCTAGTACCCCCAGGGGCACTGAAGCTTTCTTT
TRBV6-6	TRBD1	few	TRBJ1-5	CASSYRDRDQPQHF	TGTGCCAGCAGTTACCGGGACAGGGATCAGCCCCAGCATTTT
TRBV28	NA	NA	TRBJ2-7	CASSLSPFEQYF	TGTGCCAGCAGTTTATCCCCCTTCGAGCAGTACTTC
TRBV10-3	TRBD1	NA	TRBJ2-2	CAISRDRGVWGTGELFF	TGTGCCATCAGTAGGGACAGGGGCGTATGGGGCACCGGGGAGCTGTTTTTT
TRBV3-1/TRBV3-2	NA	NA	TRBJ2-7	CASSQVLSGSYPREQYF	TGTGCCAGCAGCCAAGTGCTCAGTGGCTCCTACCCCAGGGAGCAGTACTTC
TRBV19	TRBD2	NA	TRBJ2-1	CASSIGGLLGPINEQFF	TGTGCCAGTAGTATAGGGGGACTACTTGGCCCTATCAATGAGCAGTTCTTC
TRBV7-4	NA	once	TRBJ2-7	CASSGGGTKGQYEQYF	TGTGCCAGCAGCGGGGGGGGGACAAAGGGGCAGTACGAGCAGTACTTC
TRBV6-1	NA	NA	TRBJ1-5	CASSERGDNQPQHF	TGTGCCAGCAGTGAGAGGGGCGACAATCAGCCCCAGCATTTT
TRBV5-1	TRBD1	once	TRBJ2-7	CASSLGRDRALYEQYF	TGCGCCAGCAGCTTGGGAAGGGACAGGGCACTCTACGAGCAGTACTTC
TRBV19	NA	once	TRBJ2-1	CATKPVGSYNEQFF	TGTGCCACTAAGCCCGTTGGCTCCTACAATGAGCAGTTCTTC
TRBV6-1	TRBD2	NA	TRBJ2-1	CASSEFVSGTYNEQFF	TGTGCCAGCAGTGAATTCGTTAGCGGGACCTACAATGAGCAGTTCTTC
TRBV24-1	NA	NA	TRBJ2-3	CATSELGSLSTDTQYF	TGTGCCACCAGTGAATTGGGCAGCCTCTCCACAGATACGCAGTATTTT
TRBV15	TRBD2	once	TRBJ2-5	CATSPTVGLAGETQYF	TGTGCCACCAGCCCCACCGTGGGACTAGCGGGAGAGACCCAGTACTTC